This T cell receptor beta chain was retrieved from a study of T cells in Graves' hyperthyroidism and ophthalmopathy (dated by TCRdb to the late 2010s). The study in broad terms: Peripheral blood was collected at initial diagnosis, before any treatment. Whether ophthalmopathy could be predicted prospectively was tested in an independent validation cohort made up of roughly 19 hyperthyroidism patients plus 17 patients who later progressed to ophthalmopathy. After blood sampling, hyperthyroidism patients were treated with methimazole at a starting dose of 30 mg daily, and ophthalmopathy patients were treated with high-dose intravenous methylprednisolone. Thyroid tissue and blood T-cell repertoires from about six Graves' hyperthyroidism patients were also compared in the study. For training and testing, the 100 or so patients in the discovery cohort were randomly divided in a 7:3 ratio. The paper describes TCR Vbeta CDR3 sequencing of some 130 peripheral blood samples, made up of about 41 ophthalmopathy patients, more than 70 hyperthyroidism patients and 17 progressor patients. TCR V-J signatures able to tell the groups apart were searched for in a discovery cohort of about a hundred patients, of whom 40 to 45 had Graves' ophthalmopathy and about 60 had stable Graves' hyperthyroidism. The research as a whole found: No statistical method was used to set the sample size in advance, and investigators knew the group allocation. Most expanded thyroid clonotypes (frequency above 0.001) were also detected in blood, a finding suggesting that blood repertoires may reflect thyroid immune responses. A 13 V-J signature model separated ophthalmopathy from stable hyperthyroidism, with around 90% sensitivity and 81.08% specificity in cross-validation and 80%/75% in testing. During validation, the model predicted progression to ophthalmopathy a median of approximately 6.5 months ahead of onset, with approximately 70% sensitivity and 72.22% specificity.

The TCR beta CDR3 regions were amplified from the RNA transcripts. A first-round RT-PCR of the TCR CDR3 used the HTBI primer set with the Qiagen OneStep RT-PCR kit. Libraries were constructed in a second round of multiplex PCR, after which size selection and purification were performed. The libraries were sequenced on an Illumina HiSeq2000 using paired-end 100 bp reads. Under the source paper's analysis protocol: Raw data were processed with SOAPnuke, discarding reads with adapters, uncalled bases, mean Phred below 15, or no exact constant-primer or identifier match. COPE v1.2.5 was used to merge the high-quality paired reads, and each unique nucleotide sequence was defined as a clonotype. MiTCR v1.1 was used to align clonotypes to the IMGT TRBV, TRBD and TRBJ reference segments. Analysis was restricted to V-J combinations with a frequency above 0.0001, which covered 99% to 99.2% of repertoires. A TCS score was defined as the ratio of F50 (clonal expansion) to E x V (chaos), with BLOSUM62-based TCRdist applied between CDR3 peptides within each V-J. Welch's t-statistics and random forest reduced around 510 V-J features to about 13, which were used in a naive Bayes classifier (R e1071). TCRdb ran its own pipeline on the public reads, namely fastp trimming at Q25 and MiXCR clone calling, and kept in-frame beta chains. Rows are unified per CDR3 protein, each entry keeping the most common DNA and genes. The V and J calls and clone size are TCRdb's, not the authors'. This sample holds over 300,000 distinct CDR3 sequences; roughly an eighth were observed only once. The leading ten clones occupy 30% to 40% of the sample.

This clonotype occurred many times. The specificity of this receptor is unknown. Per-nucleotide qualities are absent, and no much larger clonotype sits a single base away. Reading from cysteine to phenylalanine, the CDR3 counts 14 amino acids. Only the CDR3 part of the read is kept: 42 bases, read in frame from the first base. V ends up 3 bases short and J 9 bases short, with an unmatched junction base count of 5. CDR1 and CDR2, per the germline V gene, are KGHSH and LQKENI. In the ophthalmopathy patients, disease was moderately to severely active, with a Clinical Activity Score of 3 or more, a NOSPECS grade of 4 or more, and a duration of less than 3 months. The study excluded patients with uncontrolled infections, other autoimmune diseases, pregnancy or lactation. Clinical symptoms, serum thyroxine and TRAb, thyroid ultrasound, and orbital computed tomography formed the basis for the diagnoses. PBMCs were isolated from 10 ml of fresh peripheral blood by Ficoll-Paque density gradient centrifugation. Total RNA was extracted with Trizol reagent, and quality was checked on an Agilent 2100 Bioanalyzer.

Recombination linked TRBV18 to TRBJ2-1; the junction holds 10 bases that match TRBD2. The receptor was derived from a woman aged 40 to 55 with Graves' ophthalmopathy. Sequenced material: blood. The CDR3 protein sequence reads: CASSPPLAGIEQFF. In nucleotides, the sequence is TGTGCCAGCTCACCCCCACTAGCGGGGATTGAGCAGTTCTTC.